This T cell receptor (beta chain) comes out of a study of graft-versus-host responses after intestinal transplantation. Profiled with immunoSEQ multiplex PCR; TCRdb holds only in-frame clones, not every one. Of some 77,000 clones listed, around 92% are singletons. Trimming pared 8 bases from V and 3 bases from J, leaving 14 bases between. Germline V gives CDR1 ENHRY, CDR2 SYGVKD. CDR3 length: 14 residues. This clone was counted a few times. The sample was PBMCs, taken 98 days after intestinal transplantation. This sequence joins TRBV10-3 and TRBJ2-1; possible D gene TRBD2, 6 bases. The source is a human patient who received an intestinal transplant, so some T cells may come from the graft donor. The DNA of the CDR3 is TGTGCCATCGGAGCGGGCCCATTCTACAATGAGCAGTTCTTC. Its protein product is CAIGAGPFYNEQFF.